The 7 T cell receptor beta chains reported below all come from one sample, sequenced in a study of blood T cell repertoires in COVID-19. Libraries were prepared by immunoSEQ multiplex PCR; TCRdb keeps only in-frame clonotypes and omits some of them. Counted here are some 150,000 clones, approximately 80% occurring once; the ten biggest clones make up over 2%. The sequencing input was peripheral blood. The source of these receptors is a man aged 65 to 85 with acute or convalescent COVID-19.

The chain carries TRBV19 and TRBJ1-2; D not certain. V was pared by 4 bases and J by 8 bases, with 17 bases between. This CDR3 region has 14 residues. The germline V gene encodes CDR1 LNHDA and CDR2 SQIVND (reference sequence). CDR3 sequence (DNA): TGTGCCAGTAGTACCCGTGGCCAATCGTGGGGCTACACCTTC. It codes for CASSTRGQSWGYTF. The full variable domain, completed using reference TRBV19 and TRBJ1-2, is DGGITQSPKYLFRKEGQNVTLSCEQNLNHDAMYWYRQDPGQGLRLIYYSQIVNDFQKGDIAEGYSVSREKKESFPLTVTSAQKNPTAFYLCASSTRGQSWGYTFGSGTRLTVV.

This clone was counted a few times. The CDR3, as DNA: TGTGCCAGCAGCTTAGTAACAGGGGGCACCGGGGAGCTGTTTTTT. As protein: CASSLVTGGTGELFF. The genes are TRBV7-9 and TRBJ2-2, with 8 bases that match TRBD1. Germline V gene lookup returns CDR1 SEHNR and CDR2 FQNEAQ (reference sequence). J was trimmed by 4 bases and V by 1 base; bases with no gene match: 2. The length of the CDR3 is 15 residues.

The chain employs TRBV27 and TRBJ2-7, with 12 bases lining up with TRBD1. Germline V gene lookup returns CDR1 MNHEY and CDR2 SMNVEV (reference sequence). J lost 3 bases, V lost 8 bases, and 14 bases had no gene match. The CDR3 has 17 residues. The chain's CDR3 is CASLGTGGFRGIYEQYF. In DNA, the CDR3 is TGTGCCAGCTTAGGGACAGGGGGCTTTCGAGGGATCTACGAGCAGTACTTC.

The rearrangement links TRBV6-2 or TRBV6-3 to TRBJ2-1; TRBD2 agrees at 11 bases. The length of the CDR3 is 17 residues. Losses at the gene ends were 0 bases for V and 7 bases for J; bases not matched to a gene: 8. Germline V gene sequence: CDR1 MNHEY, CDR2 SVGEGT. The CDR3 region has the DNA TGTGCCAGCAGTTACTCGACGAGTACTAGCGGGGGAAATGAGCAGTTCTTC. Translating gives CASSYSTSTSGGNEQFF.

The CDR3 is CASSRNLPTTGELFF. The CDR3 bases are TGTGCCAGCAGCCGCAACCTCCCCACAACCGGGGAGCTGTTTTTT. The chain has TRBV3-1 (or the pseudogene TRBV3-2) and TRBJ2-2, with D hard to call. The CDR3 is 15 amino acids. Trimming took off 4 bases at V and 5 bases at J, with 14 bases between the two ends. Germline CDR1 is LGHDT and CDR2 is YNNKEL (reference sequence).

The V gene is TRBV27, the J gene TRBJ2-2, with a possible D match to TRBD2 (5 bases). V lost 5 bases, J lost 4 bases, and 11 bases lay in between. Looked up from germline, CDR1 is MNHEY and CDR2 is SMNVEV (reference sequence). The CDR3 contains 14 residues. The CDR3, as DNA: TGTGCCAGCAGTGGTACTAGGGCCACCGGGGAGCTGTTTTTT. It encodes CASSGTRATGELFF.

The chain has TRBV2 and TRBJ1-2; D is uncertain. This CDR3 region has 14 residues. Deletions cut 4 bases from V and 7 bases from J, with 16 bases between. Germline CDR1 SNHLY, CDR2 FYNNEI. CDR3 in amino acids: CASSVRQHEGGYTF. The DNA of the CDR3 is TGTGCCAGCAGTGTACGGCAACACGAGGGTGGCTACACCTTC.